The rows below give T cell receptor beta chains drawn from one sample of a study of blood T cell repertoires in COVID-19. Repertoires were generated with immunoSEQ multiplex PCR, while TCRdb's copy carries only in-frame clones and drops some. The sample carries 110,000 to 150,000 clones, roughly 79% recorded once. The sample consisted of peripheral blood. The receptor source for this set is a human donor in a cohort sampled during active COVID-19. Each CDR3 is given with its conserved first and last residue. A D gene is named only where the DNA matches it firmly. Clone size is not always given. Where it is, it says once, few, many or a class for expanded clones.

J: TRBJ1-1
length: 14
size: NA
V: TRBV11-2
D: TRBD1
CDR3: CASSLRQGETEAFF
DNA: TGTGCCAGCAGCCTAAGACAGGGGGAGACTGAAGCTTTCTTT

J: TRBJ1-3
length: 13
size: NA
V: TRBV5-1
D: NA
CDR3: CASRTASGNTIYF
DNA: TGCGCCAGCAGGACAGCCTCTGGAAACACCATATATTTT

J: TRBJ1-3
length: 15
size: few
V: TRBV5-1
D: NA
CDR3: CASSPPETAGNTIYF
DNA: TGCGCCAGCAGCCCGCCGGAGACGGCTGGAAACACCATATATTTT

J: TRBJ1-2
length: 12
size: NA
V: TRBV28
D: NA
CDR3: CATGQGYYGYTF
DNA: TGTGCCACCGGGCAGGGCTACTATGGCTACACCTTC

J: TRBJ2-7
length: 15
size: once
V: TRBV10-3
D: NA
CDR3: CAISLDSTPSYEQYF
DNA: TGTGCCATCAGCTTAGACAGTACCCCCTCCTACGAGCAGTACTTC

J: TRBJ2-2
length: 16
size: NA
V: TRBV27
D: NA
CDR3: CASSLGGAGNPGELFF
DNA: TGTGCCAGCAGTCTTGGAGGGGCGGGAAACCCCGGGGAGCTGTTTTTT

J: TRBJ2-1
length: 14
size: NA
V: TRBV11-3
D: TRBD1
CDR3: CASSPGQAYNEQFF
DNA: TGTGCCAGCAGCCCGGGACAGGCTTACAATGAGCAGTTCTTC

J: TRBJ2-1
length: 15
size: NA
V: TRBV24-1
D: NA
CDR3: CATSDNKRNYNEQFF
DNA: TGTGCCACCAGTGACAATAAGCGGAACTACAATGAGCAGTTCTTC

J: TRBJ2-7
length: 15
size: few
V: TRBV19
D: NA
CDR3: CASSISRVSSYEQYF
DNA: TGTGCCAGTAGTATCTCGAGGGTGAGCTCCTACGAGCAGTACTTC

J: TRBJ2-2
length: 15
size: NA
V: TRBV4-2
D: TRBD1
CDR3: CASSQEQGAFGELFF
DNA: TGTGCCAGCAGCCAAGAACAGGGGGCTTTCGGGGAGCTGTTTTTT

J: TRBJ2-2
length: 14
size: few
V: TRBV28
D: NA
CDR3: CASSSGANTGELFF
DNA: TGTGCCAGCAGCTCAGGGGCCAACACCGGGGAGCTGTTTTTT

J: TRBJ2-7
length: 16
size: NA
V: TRBV7-2
D: TRBD1
CDR3: CASSANRGVISYEQYF
DNA: TGTGCCAGCAGCGCCAACAGGGGAGTGATTTCCTACGAGCAGTACTTC

J: TRBJ2-7
length: 19
size: NA
V: TRBV6-2/TRBV6-3
D: TRBD2
CDR3: CASSYSMAGGGRLIYEQYF
DNA: TGTGCCAGCAGTTACTCGATGGCGGGCGGGGGGCGGCTAATCTACGAGCAGTACTTC

J: TRBJ2-5
length: 17
size: NA
V: TRBV11-2
D: TRBD2
CDR3: CASSLVGGGAPQETQYF
DNA: TGTGCCAGCAGCTTAGTCGGGGGAGGGGCCCCCCAAGAGACCCAGTACTTC

J: TRBJ2-7
length: 14
size: NA
V: TRBV5-1
D: TRBD2
CDR3: CASSTTSEPYEQYF
DNA: TGCGCCAGCAGCACCACTAGCGAGCCCTACGAGCAGTACTTC

J: TRBJ2-7
length: 13
size: NA
V: TRBV11-2
D: NA
CDR3: CASSFVGRSEQYF
DNA: TGTGCCAGCAGCTTTGTTGGCAGATCCGAGCAGTACTTC

J: TRBJ1-6
length: 14
size: NA
V: TRBV28
D: NA
CDR3: CASSVPRVNSPLHF
DNA: TGTGCCAGCAGTGTTCCCAGGGTGAATTCACCCCTCCACTTT

J: TRBJ2-7
length: 14
size: NA
V: TRBV18
D: TRBD2
CDR3: CASSSGGSLYEQYF
DNA: TGTGCCAGCTCCTCGGGAGGCTCCTTATACGAGCAGTACTTC

J: TRBJ2-5
length: 17
size: NA
V: TRBV5-1
D: TRBD2
CDR3: CASSPGPGTSGGETQYF
DNA: TGCGCCAGCAGCCCCGGTCCCGGGACTAGCGGTGGGGAGACCCAGTACTTC

J: TRBJ1-2
length: 14
size: NA
V: TRBV15
D: NA
CDR3: CATSREKGAYGYTF
DNA: TGTGCCACCAGCAGAGAGAAAGGAGCCTATGGCTACACCTTC

J: TRBJ2-7
length: 16
size: NA
V: TRBV4-3
D: NA
CDR3: CASSQRNLPGIYEQYF
DNA: TGCGCCAGCAGCCAAAGAAATCTCCCGGGGATTTACGAGCAGTACTTC

J: TRBJ1-6
length: 15
size: NA
V: TRBV18
D: NA
CDR3: CASSPTTGQDSPLHF
DNA: TGTGCCAGCTCACCTACTACAGGGCAGGATTCACCCCTCCACTTT

J: TRBJ2-7
length: 11
size: NA
V: TRBV20-1
D: NA
CDR3: CSATTSYEQYF
DNA: TGCAGTGCTACGACTAGTTACGAGCAGTACTTC

J: TRBJ1-2
length: 15
size: NA
V: TRBV18
D: NA
CDR3: CASSPRSDSSYGYTF
DNA: TGTGCCAGCTCACCCCGCAGCGATTCTTCCTATGGCTACACCTTC

J: TRBJ2-7
length: 16
size: few
V: TRBV19
D: TRBD1
CDR3: CASSISGRDRAYEQYF
DNA: TGTGCCAGTAGTATATCGGGCCGGGACAGGGCCTACGAGCAGTACTTC

J: TRBJ1-6
length: 15
size: NA
V: TRBV15
D: NA
CDR3: CATSREGRFYSPLHF
DNA: TGTGCCACCAGCAGAGAGGGCAGGTTTTATTCACCCCTCCACTTT

J: TRBJ2-7
length: 16
size: NA
V: TRBV27
D: TRBD1
CDR3: CASRTRAGGKSYEQYF
DNA: TGTGCCAGCAGGACGAGAGCAGGGGGCAAATCCTACGAGCAGTACTTC

J: TRBJ2-7
length: 15
size: NA
V: TRBV6-2/TRBV6-3
D: TRBD2
CDR3: CASSYRAGATYEQYF
DNA: TGTGCCAGCAGTTATCGGGCGGGAGCTACCTACGAGCAGTACTTC

J: TRBJ2-7
length: 15
size: NA
V: TRBV27
D: TRBD1
CDR3: CASSSAGTGSYEQYF
DNA: TGTGCCAGCAGTTCAGCCGGGACAGGATCCTACGAGCAGTACTTC

J: TRBJ2-1
length: 16
size: NA
V: TRBV5-1
D: TRBD2
CDR3: CASSLGTGGVFNEQFF
DNA: TGCGCCAGCAGCTTGGGAACGGGAGGGGTATTCAATGAGCAGTTCTTC

J: TRBJ2-7
length: 17
size: NA
V: TRBV21-1
D: NA
CDR3: CASSKAPQGWASYEQYF
DNA: TGTGCCAGCAGCAAAGCCCCACAGGGCTGGGCGTCCTACGAGCAGTACTTC

J: TRBJ1-6
length: 15
size: NA
V: TRBV18
D: TRBD1
CDR3: CASSPQNRGQSPLHF
DNA: TGTGCCAGCTCACCACAGAACAGGGGGCAATCACCCCTCCACTTT

J: TRBJ2-1
length: 16
size: NA
V: TRBV27
D: NA
CDR3: CASSFSTGSSYNEQFF
DNA: TGTGCCAGCAGTTTCTCTACAGGGAGCTCCTACAATGAGCAGTTCTTC

J: TRBJ2-3
length: 18
size: NA
V: TRBV28
D: TRBD2
CDR3: CASRQPGLAGGFADTQYF
DNA: TGTGCCAGCAGACAGCCGGGACTAGCGGGAGGGTTTGCAGATACGCAGTATTTT

J: TRBJ2-7
length: 17
size: few
V: TRBV5-4
D: TRBD2
CDR3: CASSVGASGRNFPEQYF
DNA: TGTGCCAGCAGCGTGGGTGCTAGCGGGAGAAATTTTCCCGAGCAGTACTTC

J: TRBJ2-7
length: 15
size: NA
V: TRBV3-1/TRBV3-2
D: NA
CDR3: CASSQGSGSLYEQYF
DNA: TGTGCCAGCAGCCAAGGATCGGGGTCCCTCTACGAGCAGTACTTC

J: TRBJ2-7
length: 12
size: NA
V: TRBV7-2
D: NA
CDR3: CASSFTGYEQYF
DNA: TGTGCCAGCAGCTTCACAGGCTACGAGCAGTACTTC

J: TRBJ2-7
length: 15
size: NA
V: TRBV20-1
D: TRBD1
CDR3: CSASKAGTGSYEQYF
DNA: TGCAGTGCTAGTAAGGCTGGGACAGGCTCCTACGAGCAGTACTTC

J: TRBJ1-2
length: 17
size: NA
V: TRBV9
D: TRBD1
CDR3: CASSIRTGELVGYGYTF
DNA: TGTGCCAGCAGCATTCGGACAGGGGAGCTTGTCGGCTATGGCTACACCTTC

J: TRBJ1-4
length: 14
size: NA
V: TRBV7-2
D: NA
CDR3: CASSLRSGNEKLFF
DNA: TGTGCCAGCAGCCTGAGGTCGGGTAATGAAAAACTGTTTTTT

J: TRBJ2-2
length: 16
size: NA
V: TRBV7-2
D: TRBD1
CDR3: CASSSDRGWDTGELFF
DNA: TGTGCCAGCAGCTCGGACAGGGGCTGGGACACCGGGGAGCTGTTTTTT

J: TRBJ2-7
length: 15
size: NA
V: TRBV19
D: NA
CDR3: CASSPRWQGTYEQYF
DNA: TGTGCCAGTAGTCCTCGGTGGCAGGGGACCTACGAGCAGTACTTC

J: TRBJ1-2
length: 15
size: NA
V: TRBV3-1/TRBV3-2
D: NA
CDR3: CASSQDTGSGRGYTF
DNA: TGTGCCAGCAGCCAAGATACAGGGTCGGGACGGGGCTACACCTTC

J: TRBJ1-1
length: 12
size: NA
V: TRBV21-1
D: NA
CDR3: CATVAGCSEAFF
DNA: TGTGCCACCGTGGCCGGGTGTTCTGAAGCTTTCTTT